This T cell receptor (beta chain) comes out of a study of CD8 T cells in ankylosing spondylitis. There are many counts of this clonotype. Its antigen is not known. Researchers built TCR beta libraries using quantitative 5'-RACE with molecular barcodes. TCRdb ran MiXCR on the 5' RACE reads and lists one entry per CDR3 protein. The sample yields 200,000 to 250,000 distinct CDR3 sequences, roughly 6.6% seen once. Losses at the gene ends were 0 bases for V and 3 bases for J; bases not matched to a gene: 0. Germline V gene lookup returns CDR1 SGHDT and CDR2 YYEEEE. CDR3 size: 14 residues. Study-level findings and limits: One TCR beta motif, made up of roughly eight highly homologous variants, appeared characteristic of ankylosing spondylitis blood. Some motif variants had been reported before (in reactive arthritis synovial fluid and blood). Reportedly, significant enrichment of disease-linked clones occurred in matched ankylosing spondylitis synovial fluid.

The chain links TRBV5-6 to TRBJ1-2; 9 positions match TRBD1. This TCR was sampled from a male donor with ankylosing spondylitis. Sequencing used blood, either unsorted or a sorted T cell fraction (not recorded which). The CDR3 DNA reads TGTGCCAGCAGCTTGGGGACAGGGGACTATGGCTACACCTTC. As protein: CASSLGTGDYGYTF.